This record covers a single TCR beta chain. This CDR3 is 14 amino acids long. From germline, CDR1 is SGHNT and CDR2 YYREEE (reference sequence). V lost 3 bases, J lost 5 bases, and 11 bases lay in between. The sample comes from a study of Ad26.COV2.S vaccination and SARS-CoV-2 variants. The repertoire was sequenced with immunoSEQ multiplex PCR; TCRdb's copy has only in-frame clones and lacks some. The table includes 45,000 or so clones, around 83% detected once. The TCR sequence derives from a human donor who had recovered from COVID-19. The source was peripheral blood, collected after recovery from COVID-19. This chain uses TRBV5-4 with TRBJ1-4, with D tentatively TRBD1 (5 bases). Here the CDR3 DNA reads TGTGCCAGCAGCTCCCGGGACGGGAATGAAAAACTGTTTTTT. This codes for CASSSRDGNEKLFF.